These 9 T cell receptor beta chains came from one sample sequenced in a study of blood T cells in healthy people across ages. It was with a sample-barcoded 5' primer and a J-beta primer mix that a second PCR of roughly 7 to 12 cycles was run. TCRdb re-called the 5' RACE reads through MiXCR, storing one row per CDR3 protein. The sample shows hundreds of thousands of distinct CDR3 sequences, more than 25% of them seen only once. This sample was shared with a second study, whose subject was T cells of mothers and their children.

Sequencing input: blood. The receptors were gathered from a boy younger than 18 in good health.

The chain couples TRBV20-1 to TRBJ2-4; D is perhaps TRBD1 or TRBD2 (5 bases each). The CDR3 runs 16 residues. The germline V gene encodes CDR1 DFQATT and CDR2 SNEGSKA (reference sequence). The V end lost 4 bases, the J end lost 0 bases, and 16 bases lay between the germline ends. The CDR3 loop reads CSAIGTDNLAKNIQYF. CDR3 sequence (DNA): TGCAGTGCTATCGGGACGGACAATTTAGCCAAAAACATTCAGTACTTC.

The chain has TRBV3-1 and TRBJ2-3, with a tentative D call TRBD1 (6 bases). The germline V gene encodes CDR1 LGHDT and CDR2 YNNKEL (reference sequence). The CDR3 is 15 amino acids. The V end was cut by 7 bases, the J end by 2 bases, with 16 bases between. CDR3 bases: TGTGCCAGCAAGGGGCGGACAGCCTCCACAGATACGCAGTATTTT. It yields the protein CASKGRTASTDTQYF.

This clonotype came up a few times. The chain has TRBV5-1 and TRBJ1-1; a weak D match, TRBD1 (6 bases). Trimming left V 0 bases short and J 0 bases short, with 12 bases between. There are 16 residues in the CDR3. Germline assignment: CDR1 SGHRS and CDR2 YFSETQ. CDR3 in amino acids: CASSLVGGTVNTEAFF. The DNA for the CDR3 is TGCGCCAGCAGCTTGGTGGGGGGCACGGTGAACACTGAAGCTTTCTTT.

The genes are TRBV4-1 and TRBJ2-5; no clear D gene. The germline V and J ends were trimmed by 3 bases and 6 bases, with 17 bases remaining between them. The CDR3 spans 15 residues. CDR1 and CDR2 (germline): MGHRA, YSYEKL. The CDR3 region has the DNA TGCGCCAGCAGCCAGCGATATACGGGCAGGCAGACCCAGTACTTC. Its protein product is CASSQRYTGRQTQYF.

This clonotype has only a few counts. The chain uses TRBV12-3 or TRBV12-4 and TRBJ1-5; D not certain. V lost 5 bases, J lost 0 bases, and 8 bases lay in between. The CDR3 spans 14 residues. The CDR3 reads CASSGPYSNQPQHF. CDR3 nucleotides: TGTGCCAGCAGTGGTCCGTATAGCAATCAGCCCCAGCATTTT.

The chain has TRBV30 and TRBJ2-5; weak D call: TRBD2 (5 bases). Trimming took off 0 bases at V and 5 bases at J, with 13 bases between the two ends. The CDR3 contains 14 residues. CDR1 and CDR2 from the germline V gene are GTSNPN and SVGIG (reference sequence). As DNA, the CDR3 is TGTGCCTGGAGTGTAATTGATTCGGGGGAGACCCAGTACTTC. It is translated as CAWSVIDSGETQYF.

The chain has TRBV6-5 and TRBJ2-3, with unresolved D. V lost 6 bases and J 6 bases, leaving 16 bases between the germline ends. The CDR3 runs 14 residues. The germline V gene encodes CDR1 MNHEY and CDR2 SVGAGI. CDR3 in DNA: TGTGCCAGCAGCCCCCTGGGGTCAGTTGATACGCAGTATTTT. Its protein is CASSPLGSVDTQYF.

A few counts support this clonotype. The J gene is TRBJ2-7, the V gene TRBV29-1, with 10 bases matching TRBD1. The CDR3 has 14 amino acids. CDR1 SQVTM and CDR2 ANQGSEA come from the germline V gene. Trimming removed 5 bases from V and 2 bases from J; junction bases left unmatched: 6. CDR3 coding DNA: TGCAGCGTTCCAGGGACAGGGGAAACCTACGAGCAGTACGTC. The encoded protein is CSVPGTGETYEQYV.

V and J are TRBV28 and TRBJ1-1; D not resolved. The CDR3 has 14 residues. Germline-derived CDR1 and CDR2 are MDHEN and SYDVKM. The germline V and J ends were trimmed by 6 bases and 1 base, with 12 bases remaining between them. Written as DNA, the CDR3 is TGTGCCAGCAGACCTGTGGGGTGGAACACTGAAGCTTTCTTT. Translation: CASRPVGWNTEAFF.